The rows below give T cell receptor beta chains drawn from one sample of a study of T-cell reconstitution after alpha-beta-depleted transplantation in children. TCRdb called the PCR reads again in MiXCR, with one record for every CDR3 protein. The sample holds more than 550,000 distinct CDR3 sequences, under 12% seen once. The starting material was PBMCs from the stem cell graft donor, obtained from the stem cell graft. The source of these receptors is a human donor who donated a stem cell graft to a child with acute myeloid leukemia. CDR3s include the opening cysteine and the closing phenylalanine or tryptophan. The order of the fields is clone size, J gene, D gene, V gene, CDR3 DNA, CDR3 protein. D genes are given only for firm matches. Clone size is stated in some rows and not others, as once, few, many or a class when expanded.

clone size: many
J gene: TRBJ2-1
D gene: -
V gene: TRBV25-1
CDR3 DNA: TGTGCCAGCAGTGACCTGAGTAGGGGCCGAACCTACAATGAGCAGTTCTTC
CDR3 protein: CASSDLSRGRTYNEQFF

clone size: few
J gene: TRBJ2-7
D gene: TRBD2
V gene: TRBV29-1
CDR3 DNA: TGCAGCGTTCGTTCTAGCGGGAGGTCCTACGAGCAGTACTTC
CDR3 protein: CSVRSSGRSYEQYF

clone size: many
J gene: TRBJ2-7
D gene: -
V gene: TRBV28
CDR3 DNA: TGTGCCAGCACATCACAGGGTAAGAGCTCCTACGAGCAGTACTTC
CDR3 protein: CASTSQGKSSYEQYF

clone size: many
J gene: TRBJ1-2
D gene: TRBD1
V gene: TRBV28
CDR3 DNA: TGTGCCAGCAGTTCCGGACAGGGAGGAGGCTACACCTTC
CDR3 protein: CASSSGQGGGYTF

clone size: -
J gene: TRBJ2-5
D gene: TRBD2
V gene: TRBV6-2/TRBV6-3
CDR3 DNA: TGTGCCAGCAGCAGAGGTCGGCGGGAGGGCGCAGAGACCCAGTACTTC
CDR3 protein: CASSRGRREGAETQYF

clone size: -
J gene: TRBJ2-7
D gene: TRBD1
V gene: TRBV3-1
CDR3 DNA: TGTGCCAGCAGCCAGGGGGGGACAGGGGTCGTCGAGCAGTACTTC
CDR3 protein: CASSQGGTGVVEQYF

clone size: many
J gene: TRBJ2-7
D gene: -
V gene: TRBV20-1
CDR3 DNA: TGCAGTGCTAGGGGTTACGAGCAGTACTTC
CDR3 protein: CSARGYEQYF

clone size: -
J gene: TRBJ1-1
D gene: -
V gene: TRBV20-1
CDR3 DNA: TGCAGTGCCGAATACACTGAAGCTTTCTTT
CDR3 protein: CSAEYTEAFF

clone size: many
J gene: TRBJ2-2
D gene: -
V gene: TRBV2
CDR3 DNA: TGTGCCAGCAGTGTGGAGGGCCTGGACACCGGGGAGCTGTTTTTT
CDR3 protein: CASSVEGLDTGELFF

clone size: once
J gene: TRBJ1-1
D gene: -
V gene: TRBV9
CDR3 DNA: TGTGCCAGCAGCGTAGAGGGCAGGGCGGCCACTGAAGCTTTCTTT
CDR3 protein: CASSVEGRAATEAFF

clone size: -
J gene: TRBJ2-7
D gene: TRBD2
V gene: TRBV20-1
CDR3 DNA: TGCAGTGCTAGTCGCGGGAGCGTCTCCTACGAGCAGTACTTC
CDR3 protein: CSASRGSVSYEQYF

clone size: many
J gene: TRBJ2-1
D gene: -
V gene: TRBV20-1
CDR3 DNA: TGCAGTGCTAGAGTCAGTGAGCAGTTCTTC
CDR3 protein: CSARVSEQFF

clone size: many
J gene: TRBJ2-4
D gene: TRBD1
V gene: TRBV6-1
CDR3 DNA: TGTGCCAGCACCGGGACAGGGGCAAAAAACATTCAGTACTTC
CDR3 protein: CASTGTGAKNIQYF

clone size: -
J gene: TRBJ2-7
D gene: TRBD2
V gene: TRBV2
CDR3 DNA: TGTGCCAGCAGTGCCGGACTAGCTGCCTACGAGCAGTACTTC
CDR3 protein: CASSAGLAAYEQYF

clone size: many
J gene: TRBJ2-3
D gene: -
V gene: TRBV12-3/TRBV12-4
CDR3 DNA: TGTGCCAGCAGTTTATCCACTAGCACAGATACGCAGTATTTT
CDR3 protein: CASSLSTSTDTQYF

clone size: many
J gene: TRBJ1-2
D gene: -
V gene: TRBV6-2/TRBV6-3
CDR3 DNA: TGTGCCAGCAGTCATACGACAGGAAACTATGGCTACACCTTC
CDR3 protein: CASSHTTGNYGYTF

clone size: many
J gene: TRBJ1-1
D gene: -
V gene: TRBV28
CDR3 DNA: TGTGCCAGCAGTTTAGGGGGGTTCATGAACACTGAAGCTTTCTTT
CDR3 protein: CASSLGGFMNTEAFF

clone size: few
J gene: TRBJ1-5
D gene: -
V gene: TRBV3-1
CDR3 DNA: TGTGCCAGCAGCCCCTCCTCGGGAAATAGCAATCAGCCCCAGCATTTT
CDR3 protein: CASSPSSGNSNQPQHF

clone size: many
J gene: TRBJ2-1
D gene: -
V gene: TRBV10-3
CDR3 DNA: TGTGCCATCACGGGAAAGAGCTTC
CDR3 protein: CAITGKSF

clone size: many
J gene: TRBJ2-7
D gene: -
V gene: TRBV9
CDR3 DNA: TGTGCCAGCAGCGTGAGGCCGGGGGCCTACGAGCAGTACTTC
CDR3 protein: CASSVRPGAYEQYF

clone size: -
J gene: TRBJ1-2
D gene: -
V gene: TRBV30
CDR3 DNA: TGTGCCTGGAGTGTAACGGGACACCAAACGGGGGGCTACACCTTC
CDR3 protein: CAWSVTGHQTGGYTF

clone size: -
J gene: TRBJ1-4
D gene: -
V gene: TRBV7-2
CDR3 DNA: TGTGCCAGCAGCCCTACCTCCACCGTTCTGTTTTTT
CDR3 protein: CASSPTSTVLFF

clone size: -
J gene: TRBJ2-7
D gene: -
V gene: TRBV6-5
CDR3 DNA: TGTGCCAGCAGTTATTTGTCTAGAAGGCCCGAGCAGTACTTC
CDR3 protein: CASSYLSRRPEQYF

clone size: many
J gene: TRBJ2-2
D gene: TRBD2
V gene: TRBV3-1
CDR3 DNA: TGTGCCAGCAGCCAATCGGCTAGCGGTTACACCGGGGAGCTGTTTTTT
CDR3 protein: CASSQSASGYTGELFF

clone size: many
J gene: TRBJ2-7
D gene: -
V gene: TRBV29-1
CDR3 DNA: TGCAGCGCAGGAGACAGGACCCCTGGCGAGCAGTACTTC
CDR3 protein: CSAGDRTPGEQYF

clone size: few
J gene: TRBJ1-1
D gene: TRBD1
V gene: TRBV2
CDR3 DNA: TGTGCCAGCAGTGTACCAGGGGGCACTGAAGCTTTCTTT
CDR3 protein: CASSVPGGTEAFF

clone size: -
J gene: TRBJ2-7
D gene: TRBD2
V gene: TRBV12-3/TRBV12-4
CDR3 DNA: TGTGCCAGCAGTTCCTGGACTAGCGCAACGAGTTCCTACGAGCAGTACTTC
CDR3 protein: CASSSWTSATSSYEQYF

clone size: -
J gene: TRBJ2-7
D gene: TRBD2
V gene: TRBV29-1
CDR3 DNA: TGCAGCGTTCTTTTCGGCGGGAGGGGCGAGCAGTACTTC
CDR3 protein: CSVLFGGRGEQYF

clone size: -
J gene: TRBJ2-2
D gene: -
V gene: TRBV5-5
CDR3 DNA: TGTGCCAGCAGCCTTAGAGGTATCGGGGAGCTGTTTTTT
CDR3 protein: CASSLRGIGELFF

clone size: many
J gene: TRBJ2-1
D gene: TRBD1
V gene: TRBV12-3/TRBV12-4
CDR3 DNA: TGTGCCAGCAGACCTTCAGGGCAGGGGGCGCGAAATGAGCAGTTCTTC
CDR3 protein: CASRPSGQGARNEQFF

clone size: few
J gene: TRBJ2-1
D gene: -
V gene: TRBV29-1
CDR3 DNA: TGCAGCGTTACGCGAGGGGCAGCCAGGGAGCAGTTCTTC
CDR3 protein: CSVTRGAAREQFF

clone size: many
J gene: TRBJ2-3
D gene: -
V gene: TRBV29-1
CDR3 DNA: TGCAGCGTCCCCCACCACACAGATACGCAGTATTTT
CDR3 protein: CSVPHHTDTQYF

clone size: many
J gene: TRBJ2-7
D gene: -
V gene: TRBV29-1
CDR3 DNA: TGCAGCGTAGCATCAGGGACCGCTACCGCGGAGCAGTACTTC
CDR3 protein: CSVASGTATAEQYF

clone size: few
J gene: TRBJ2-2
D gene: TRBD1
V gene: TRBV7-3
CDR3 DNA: TGTGCCAGCAGCTTAAGCAGGGGGCGGACCGGGGAGCTGTTTTTT
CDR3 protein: CASSLSRGRTGELFF

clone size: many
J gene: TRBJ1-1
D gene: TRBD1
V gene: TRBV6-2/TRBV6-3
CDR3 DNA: TGTGCCAGCAGTAGCACCCGTTTGGTTGTAGGACAGGGTGAGACTGAAGCTTTCTTT
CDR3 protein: CASSSTRLVVGQGETEAFF

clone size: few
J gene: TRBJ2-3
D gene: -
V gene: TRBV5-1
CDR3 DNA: TGCGCCAGCAGCTGGACCCCTCCCACAGATACGCAGTATTTT
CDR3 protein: CASSWTPPTDTQYF

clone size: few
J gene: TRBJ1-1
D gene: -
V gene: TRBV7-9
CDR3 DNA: TGTGCCAGCAGGGGGGTGGGCACTGAAGCTTTCTTT
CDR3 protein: CASRGVGTEAFF

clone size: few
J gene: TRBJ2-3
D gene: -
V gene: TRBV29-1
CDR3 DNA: TGCAGCGTTGAGGTCGGACAGTCATTTGCAGATACGCAGTATTTT
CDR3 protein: CSVEVGQSFADTQYF

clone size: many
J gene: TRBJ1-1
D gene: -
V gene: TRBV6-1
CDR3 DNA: TGTGCCAGCAGCGACCACACAGAGTACACTGAAGCTTTCTTT
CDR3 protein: CASSDHTEYTEAFF

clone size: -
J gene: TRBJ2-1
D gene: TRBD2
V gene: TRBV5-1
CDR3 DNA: TGCGCCAGCAGCTTGACTAGCGGGAGAGACACAACTGAGCAGTTCTTC
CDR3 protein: CASSLTSGRDTTEQFF

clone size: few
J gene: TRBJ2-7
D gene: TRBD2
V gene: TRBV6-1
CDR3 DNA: TGTGCCAGCAGCCAAGCGGGAGTTGGCGAGCAGTACTTC
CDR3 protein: CASSQAGVGEQYF

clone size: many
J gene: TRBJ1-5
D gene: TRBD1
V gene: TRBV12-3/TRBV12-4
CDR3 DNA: TGTGCCACCAAGAAGACAGGGGGACGTCAGCCCCAGCATTTT
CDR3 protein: CATKKTGGRQPQHF

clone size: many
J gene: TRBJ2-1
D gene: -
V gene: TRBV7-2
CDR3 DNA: TGTGCCAGCAGCGCGCAAGGGGTCCGTTCCTACAATGAGCAGTTCTTC
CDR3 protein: CASSAQGVRSYNEQFF

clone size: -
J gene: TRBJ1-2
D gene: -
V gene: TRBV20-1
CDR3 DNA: TGCAGTGCCTTCCGTGACAGTTCCGGGGGCTACACCTTC
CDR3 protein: CSAFRDSSGGYTF

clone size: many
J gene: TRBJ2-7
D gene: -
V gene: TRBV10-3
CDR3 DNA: TGTGCCACCGAAGAAGGGCGGGAGCAGTACTTC
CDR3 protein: CATEEGREQYF

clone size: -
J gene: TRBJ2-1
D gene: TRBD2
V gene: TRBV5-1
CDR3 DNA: TGCGCCAGCAGCATTGGGACTAGCGGGAGGGCCAATGAGCAGTTCTTC
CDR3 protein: CASSIGTSGRANEQFF

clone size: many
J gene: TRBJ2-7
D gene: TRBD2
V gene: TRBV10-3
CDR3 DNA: TGTGCCATCAGTGAGCAATCGGGGAGGGGAGCCGAGCAGTACTTC
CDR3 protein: CAISEQSGRGAEQYF

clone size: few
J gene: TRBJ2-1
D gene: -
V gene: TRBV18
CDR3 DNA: TGTGCCAGCTCGCCTGGGGCATATGAGCAGTTCTTC
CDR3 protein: CASSPGAYEQFF

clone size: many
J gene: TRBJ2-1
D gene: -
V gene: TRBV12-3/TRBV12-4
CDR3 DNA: TGTGGATGTCAGGGCATTGGCAATGAGCAGTTCTTC
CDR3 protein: CGCQGIGNEQFF

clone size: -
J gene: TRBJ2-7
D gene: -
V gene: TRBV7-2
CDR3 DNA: TGTGCCAGCAGCTCCAGGTCTGGTCCCTACGAGCAGTACTTC
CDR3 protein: CASSSRSGPYEQYF